This T cell receptor beta chain was retrieved from a study of T cell repertoires in cytomegalovirus infection. As for the study in general: In public TCR beta signatures, there were indications of both CMV infection and matching HLA type.

MiXCR was run by TCRdb on the reads, yielding one entry per CDR3 protein. Here the sample spans 200,000 to 300,000 distinct CDR3 sequences, approximately 9.1% being singletons. Study-wide findings and caveats: Identification of carriers of CMV plus the relevant HLA was performed using cumulative public TCR beta family frequency. HLA-C-restricted TCR beta clonotypes specific for CMV led the ex vivo response.

In regard to this clonotype: Its antigen is as yet unknown.

Trimming took off 2 bases at V and 9 bases at J, with 14 bases between the two ends. CDR3 length: 14 amino acids. The germline V gene has CDR1 MNHEY and CDR2 SVGEGT. V usage is TRBV6-2 or TRBV6-3 and J usage is TRBJ2-1; the D gene is possibly TRBD2 (5 bases). The sequence was obtained from a human donor in good health (CMV status not recorded). Some clones in this sample may be carry-over from other donors' samples. The sequenced sample was PBMCs. The CDR3 spells CASSYGSFTSEQFF. In nucleotides, the CDR3 is TGTGCCAGCAGTTACGGGAGCTTCACAAGTGAGCAGTTCTTC.